This T cell receptor beta chain was identified during a study of blood T cell repertoires in COVID-19. Study in general: Samples of COVID-19 (acute and convalescent) were obtained from the United States, Italy and Spain. PBMCs, B-cell-depleted T cells, or T cells were the source of the cDNA or gDNA that made up the material.

The CDR3 loop spans 14 amino acids. The germline CDR1 and CDR2 sequences are SGHAT and FQNNGV. The trim removed 5 bases at V and 7 bases at J, leaving 10 bases unmatched. In the study's own analysis: Estimation of nucleated cell counts relied on the amplification of reference gene primers. Generated by immunoSEQ multiplex PCR, the TCRdb table keeps only in-frame clones and is missing some. V and J calls and clone size come straight from that table; D and trimming were deduced from the DNA. The sample has about 140,000 clones, 88% seen once. The gene calls are TRBV11-2 and TRBJ1-1; TRBD1 agrees at 7 bases. The sequenced sample was peripheral blood. This clonotype originated in a man aged 55 to 69 with active or convalescent COVID-19. CDR3 in DNA: TGTGCCAGCAGCCTCCAGGGGGAAGTCGGTGAAGCTTTCTTT. Residues: CASSLQGEVGEAFF.